This T cell receptor (beta chain) was captured in a study of blood T cells in healthy people across ages. Whole-study results and caveats: The study found TCR beta diversity correlated strongly with naive T cell percentage. Long-lived and aged donors differed, with more naive CD4+ cells and higher diversity in the long-lived.

V lost 6 bases to trimming and J lost 4 bases; unmatched junction nucleotides: 5. The germline gives CDR1 KGHSH, CDR2 LQKENI. The CDR3 is 14 amino acids. Through a sample-barcoded 5' primer and a J-beta primer mix, a second PCR was run for roughly 6 to 12 cycles. Each of the cDNA molecules was tagged by a template-switch adaptor with 12 random nucleotides. TCRdb itself ran the 5' RACE reads through MiXCR, one entry per CDR3 protein. The sample records 1.5 million to 2 million distinct CDR3 sequences, less than 50% being singletons. Remarks on this clonotype: Its antigen is still unknown.

The clonotype comes from a woman in her forties in good health. Sequenced input: blood. The rearrangement uses TRBV18 and TRBJ1-1, with 10 bases fitting TRBD1. CDR3 nucleotides: TGTGCCAGCTCGACAGGACAGGGGGTCACTGAAGCTTTCTTT. This codes for CASSTGQGVTEAFF.